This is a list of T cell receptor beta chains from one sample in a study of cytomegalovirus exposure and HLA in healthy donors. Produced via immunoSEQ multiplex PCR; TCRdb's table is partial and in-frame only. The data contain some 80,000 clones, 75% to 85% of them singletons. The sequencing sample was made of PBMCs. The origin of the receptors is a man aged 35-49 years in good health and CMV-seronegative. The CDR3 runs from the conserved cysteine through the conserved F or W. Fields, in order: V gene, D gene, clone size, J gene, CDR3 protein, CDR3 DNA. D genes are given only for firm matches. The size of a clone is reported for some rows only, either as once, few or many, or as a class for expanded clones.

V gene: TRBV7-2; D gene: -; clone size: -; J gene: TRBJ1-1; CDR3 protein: CASSPRVGRLGGNTEAFF; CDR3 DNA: TGTGCCAGCAGCCCCCGAGTAGGCAGGCTGGGGGGGAACACTGAAGCTTTCTTT
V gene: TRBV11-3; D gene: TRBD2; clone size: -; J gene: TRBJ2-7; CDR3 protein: CASSSGRDEQYF; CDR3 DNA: TGTGCCAGCAGCTCAGGGAGGGACGAGCAGTACTTC
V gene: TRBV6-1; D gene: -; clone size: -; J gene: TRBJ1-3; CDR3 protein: CASSVWGRTIYF; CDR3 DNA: TGTGCCAGCAGTGTTTGGGGCCGCACCATATATTTT
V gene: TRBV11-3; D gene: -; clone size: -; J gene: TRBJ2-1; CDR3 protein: CASSLRDEQFF; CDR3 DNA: TGTGCCAGCAGCCTCCGGGATGAGCAGTTCTTC
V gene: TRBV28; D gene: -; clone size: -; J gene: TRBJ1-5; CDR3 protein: CASSLGPGEQPQHF; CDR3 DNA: TGTGCCAGCAGTTTAGGGCCAGGGGAACAGCCCCAGCATTTT
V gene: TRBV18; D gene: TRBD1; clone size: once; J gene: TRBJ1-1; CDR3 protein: CASSPRQGLTEAFF; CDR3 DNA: TGTGCCAGCTCACCGCGACAGGGACTCACTGAAGCTTTCTTT
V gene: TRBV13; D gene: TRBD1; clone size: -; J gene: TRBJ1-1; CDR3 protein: CASSLDQGVRNTEAFF; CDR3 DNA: TGTGCCAGCAGCTTAGATCAGGGGGTTAGGAACACTGAAGCTTTCTTT
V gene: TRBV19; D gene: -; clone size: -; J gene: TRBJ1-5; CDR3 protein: CASSIGQNNQPQHF; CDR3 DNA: TGTGCCAGTAGTATCGGACAGAACAATCAGCCCCAGCATTTT
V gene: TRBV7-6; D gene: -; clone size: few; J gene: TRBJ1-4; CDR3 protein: CASSLAGRGNWEKLFF; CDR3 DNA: TGTGCCAGCAGCTTAGCGGGAAGGGGCAATTGGGAAAAACTGTTTTTT
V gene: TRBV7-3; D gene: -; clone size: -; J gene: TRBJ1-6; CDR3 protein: CASSLNRAGSPLHF; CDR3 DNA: TGTGCCAGCAGCCTCAACAGGGCTGGTTCACCCCTCCACTTT
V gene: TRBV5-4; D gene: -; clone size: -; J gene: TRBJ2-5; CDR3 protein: CASSSYQQGKETQYF; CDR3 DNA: TGTGCCAGCAGCTCTTATCAACAGGGAAAGGAGACCCAGTACTTC
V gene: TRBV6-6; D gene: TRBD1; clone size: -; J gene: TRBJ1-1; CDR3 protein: CASGGTALRGTEAFF; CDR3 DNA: TGTGCCAGCGGTGGGACAGCACTTAGGGGCACTGAAGCTTTCTTT
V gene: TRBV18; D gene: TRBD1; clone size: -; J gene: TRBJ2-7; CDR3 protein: CASSPPRQGSYEQYF; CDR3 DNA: TGTGCCAGCTCACCACCCAGACAGGGTTCCTACGAGCAGTACTTC
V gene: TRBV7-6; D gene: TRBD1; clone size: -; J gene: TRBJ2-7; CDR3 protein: CASSLVQGQSSSYEQYF; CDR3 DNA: TGTGCCAGCAGCTTAGTTCAGGGACAGTCCAGCTCCTACGAGCAGTACTTC
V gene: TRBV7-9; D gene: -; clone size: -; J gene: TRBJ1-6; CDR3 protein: CASSLESSYNSPLHF; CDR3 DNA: TGTGCCAGCAGCTTAGAGAGCTCCTATAATTCACCCCTCCACTTT